The 17 T cell receptor beta chains presented below share a single source sample, sequenced in a study of T cells in Graves' hyperthyroidism and ophthalmopathy. TCR beta CDR3 region amplification was performed from RNA transcripts. A first-round RT-PCR of the TCR CDR3 used the HTBI primer set. TCRdb redid the calling of the multiplex PCR reads with MiXCR, one entry per CDR3 protein. The data hold 400,000 to 600,000 distinct CDR3 sequences, with around 20% observed a single time. Sequencing was done on a sample of blood. The receptors originated from a man between 18 and 29 years old with Graves' hyperthyroidism.

This clonotype was observed at least ten times. The rearrangement links TRBV2 to TRBJ1-5, with D possibly TRBD1 on 6 matching bases. Germline V gene lookup returns CDR1 SNHLY and CDR2 FYNNEI. The CDR3 runs 13 residues. V lost 3 bases and J lost 5, with 8 bases in between. The CDR3 DNA reads as TGTGCCAGCAGTGAGGGGGCAGATCAGCCCCAGCATTTT. It encodes CASSEGADQPQHF.

Ten or more counts support this clonotype. This rearrangement joins TRBV6-2 or TRBV6-3 to TRBJ2-7; D is unresolved. The V gene lost 5 bases and the J gene lost 4 bases, with 15 bases spanning the gap. The CDR3 length is 14 residues. Germline V gives CDR1 MNHEY, CDR2 SVGEGT. The chain's CDR3 is CASSKFPRWYEQYF. CDR3 coding DNA: TGTGCCAGCAGTAAATTTCCCCGTTGGTACGAGCAGTACTTC.

At least ten counts were recorded for this clonotype. The J gene is TRBJ1-5, the V gene TRBV6-1; D remains ambiguous. V lost 0 bases to trimming and J lost 5 bases, with 11 bases between them. This CDR3 has 15 amino acids. Germline values: CDR1 MNHNS, CDR2 SASEGT. CDR3 loop: CASSEARGKDQPQHF. In DNA form, the CDR3 reads TGTGCCAGCAGTGAAGCGAGAGGGAAGGATCAGCCCCAGCATTTT.

This clonotype occurred many times. The chain uses TRBV28 and TRBJ2-7, with D perhaps TRBD1 or TRBD2 (5 bases each). The CDR3 runs 14 residues. Looked up from germline, CDR1 is MDHEN and CDR2 is SYDVKM. V was shortened by 6 bases and J by 0 bases, with 12 bases between the two germline ends. The CDR3 sequence is CASSGTENSYEQYF. The DNA for the CDR3 is TGTGCCAGCAGCGGGACGGAGAACTCCTACGAGCAGTACTTC.

This clonotype was counted at least ten times. This chain connects TRBV5-1 to TRBJ2-7; no clear D. V lost 2 bases and J lost 2, with 11 bases in between. This CDR3 has 14 residues. Germline V gene sequence: CDR1 SGHRS, CDR2 YFSETQ. CDR3 region: CASSFSAGTYEQYF. The CDR3 nucleotides are TGCGCCAGCAGCTTCAGTGCAGGAACCTACGAGCAGTACTTC.

There are many counts of this clonotype. The rearrangement joins TRBV20-1 to TRBJ1-5; TRBD1 is a possible D gene (6 bases). CDR3 length: 15 amino acids. Trimming pared 3 bases from V and 3 bases from J, leaving 15 bases between. CDR1 and CDR2 (germline): DFQATT, SNEGSKA (reference sequence). CDR3 loop: CSARRGGAYNQPQHF. For the CDR3, the DNA is TGCAGTGCTAGGCGAGGGGGGGCCTACAATCAGCCCCAGCATTTT.

The chain combines TRBV19 with TRBJ1-1; 7 positions agree with TRBD1. V lost 6 bases, J lost 8 bases, and 12 bases stayed unmatched. The CDR3 spans 14 residues. CDR1 and CDR2 (germline): LNHDA, SQIVND (reference sequence). The CDR3 loop is CASRIGQASSEAFF. The CDR3 DNA reads TGTGCCAGTAGAATCGGACAGGCGAGTAGCGAAGCTTTCTTT.

This clonotype has ten or more counts. CDR3 bases: TGTGCCATAACAGGGGACGTTTCCTACGAGCAGTACTTC. Protein sequence: CAITGDVSYEQYF. The chain is built from TRBV10-3 and TRBJ2-7, with 7 nucleotides matching TRBD1. This CDR3 spans 13 amino acids. Losses at the gene ends were 9 bases for V and 1 base for J; bases not matched to a gene: 6. Germline lookup yields CDR1 ENHRY and CDR2 SYGVKD.

This clonotype was seen at least ten times. The genes are TRBV3-1 and TRBJ1-2, with TRBD1 matching over 7 bases. This CDR3 is built from 14 residues. Germline lookup yields CDR1 LGHDT and CDR2 YNNKEL (reference sequence). V lost 2 bases, J lost 6 bases, and 6 bases stayed unmatched. Written as DNA, the CDR3 is TGTGCCAGCAGCCAATCTAGGACAGGACATGGCTACACCTTC. This sequence encodes CASSQSRTGHGYTF.

The gene calls are TRBV15 and TRBJ2-6; tentatively, D is TRBD1 (5 bases). CDR1 is LNHNV, CDR2 YYDKDF, per germline (reference sequence). The CDR3 has 17 amino acids. The ends were cut back, 3 bases at V and 2 bases at J, with 14 bases in the middle. CDR3 nucleotides: TGTGCCACCAGCAGGATTATAGGGGATCCTGGGGCCAACGTCCTGACTTTC. Translating gives CATSRIIGDPGANVLTF.

The V call is TRBV6-5, the J call TRBJ1-1; possible D gene TRBD1, 5 bases. The germline CDR1 and CDR2 sequences are MNHEY and SVGAGI. The V and J ends lost 1 base and 2 bases respectively, with 11 bases between them. The CDR3 is made up of 15 amino acids. Here the CDR3 reads CASSYWGRTNTEAFF. Here the CDR3 DNA reads TGTGCCAGCAGTTACTGGGGCCGGACCAACACTGAAGCTTTCTTT.

This clonotype was seen more than once but under ten times. A much larger clone is a single base away; this may be a read error. The rearrangement uses TRBV9 and TRBJ2-4; D possibly uses TRBD1 or TRBD2 (5 bases each). Per the germline V gene, CDR1 is SGDLS and CDR2 is YYNGEE. CDR3 length: 14 amino acids. The CDR3: CASSGGVVKNIKYF. In nucleotides, the CDR3 is TGTGCCAGCAGCGGAGGGGTGGTCAAAAACATTAAGTACTTC.

The J gene is TRBJ2-5, the V gene TRBV7-9, with TRBD2 as a possible D gene (6 bases). From germline, CDR1 is SEHNR and CDR2 FQNEAQ (reference sequence). The length of the CDR3 is 15 residues. V was cut by 1 base and J by 4 bases, with 13 bases left in between. The DNA of the CDR3 is TGTGCCAGCAGCTTAGTGGGGGGATCAAGAGAGACCCAGTACTTC. Protein product: CASSLVGGSRETQYF.

This clonotype has ten or more counts. This CDR3 is CSVGQIYEQYF. The DNA for the CDR3 is TGCAGCGTAGGACAGATTTACGAGCAGTACTTC. This rearrangement joins TRBV29-1 to TRBJ2-7; D might be TRBD1 (6 bases). This CDR3 is built from 11 residues. The germline V and J ends were trimmed by 6 bases and 4 bases, with 10 bases remaining between them. CDR1 is SQVTM and CDR2 is ANQGSEA in the germline V gene.

This clonotype was observed a few times. The V call is TRBV6-1, the J call TRBJ1-2; no clear D gene. V was cut by 8 bases and J by 6 bases, with 7 bases left in between. The CDR3 consists of 10 residues. Germline lookup yields CDR1 MNHNS and CDR2 SASEGT. As DNA, the CDR3 is TGTGCCAGCGGGATAAATGGCTACACCTTC. Translated, it gives CASGINGYTF.

This clonotype was found many times. The chain links TRBV2 to TRBJ1-3; D uncertain. The CDR3 sequence is 11 residues long. In germline, CDR1 is SNHLY, CDR2 FYNNEI. V lost 3 bases, J lost 13 bases, and 10 bases lay in between. CDR3 sequence reads: CASSDRIDIYF. CDR3 DNA sequence: TGTGCCAGCAGTGACCGGATTGATATATATTTT.

This clonotype has just one count. A much larger clone differs from this one at a single base, so this may be a read error. V and J are TRBV7-6 and TRBJ1-2; tentative D call: TRBD1 (5 bases). The CDR3 runs to 14 residues. CDR1 and CDR2 from the germline V gene are SGHVS and FNYEAQ. Trimming took off 5 bases at V and 3 bases at J, with 13 bases between the two ends. CDR3 DNA: TGTGCCAGCAGCGTAGACAGCCCATACTATGGCTACACCTTC. Its protein is CASSVDSPYYGYTF.